The 4 T cell receptor beta chains reported below all come from one sample, sequenced in a study of blood T cell repertoires in COVID-19. TCRdb's copy holds only in-frame clones and misses some; the assay was immunoSEQ multiplex PCR. This repertoire shows about 71,000 clones, about four fifths found once; its top ten account for approximately 15%. Sequencing used peripheral blood. The receptors derive from a woman older than 75 with acute or convalescent COVID-19.

V usage is TRBV27 and J usage is TRBJ2-5, with 7 bases that match TRBD1. This CDR3 comprises 15 residues. Germline loops: CDR1 MNHEY, CDR2 SMNVEV (reference sequence). Germline trimming cut 5 bases from V and 5 bases from J; bases unmatched to any gene: 11. CDR3 bases: TGTGCCAGCAGTCCCCTCGACAGGGTGTGGGAGACCCAGTACTTC. Amino acid sequence: CASSPLDRVWETQYF.

This chain links TRBV28 with TRBJ2-7; TRBD2 matches 7 bases. The CDR3 is 16 residues long. Germline loops: CDR1 MDHEN, CDR2 SYDVKM. Germline trimming cut 3 bases from V and 1 base from J; bases unmatched to any gene: 9. In DNA form, the CDR3 reads TGTGCCAGCAGTTTGTATCGGGCGGGAGCTTCCTACGAGCAGTACTTC. This gives the protein CASSLYRAGASYEQYF.

The V and J genes are TRBV3-1 (or the pseudogene TRBV3-2) and TRBJ2-3, with D possibly matching TRBD2 (6 bases). This CDR3 contains 14 residues. Trimming removed 8 bases at V and 4 bases at J, with 16 bases between. The germline V gene has CDR1 LGHDT and CDR2 YNNKEL (reference sequence). The CDR3 nucleotides are TGTGCCAGCCGAACCAACTGGGGGGCAGATACGCAGTATTTT. The encoded protein is CASRTNWGADTQYF.

The V call is TRBV7-3, the J call TRBJ1-2; 8 bases align to TRBD1. The CDR3 extends over 13 amino acids. The V gene's germline CDR1 is SGHTA and CDR2 FQGTGA. The V gene end was trimmed by 2 bases and the J gene end by 7 bases; junction bases not matched to a gene: 3. Written as DNA, the CDR3 is TGTGCCAGCAGCTTATCAGGGGGCTTTGGCTACACCTTC. The encoded protein is CASSLSGGFGYTF.